The 5 T cell receptor beta chains reported below all come from one sample, sequenced in a study of cytomegalovirus exposure and HLA in healthy donors. Primers included in the PCR were 60 Vbeta and 13 Jbeta primers. Method: immunoSEQ multiplex PCR; TCRdb's copy keeps in-frame clones and lacks some. The repertoire holds tens of thousands of clones, with 55% to 80% as singletons. Sequenced: PBMCs. These receptors originate from a man aged 35 to 55 in good health and CMV-seropositive.

This clone came up once. The chain is built from TRBV9 and TRBJ2-5; D may be TRBD2 (5 bases). V shed 0 bases and J shed 1 base, with 10 bases lying between them. The CDR3 sequence is 15 residues long. Germline V lookup: CDR1 SGDLS, CDR2 YYNGEE. The chain's CDR3 is CASSVGGRGQETQYF. The CDR3 DNA reads TGTGCCAGCAGCGTAGGTGGGAGAGGCCAAGAGACCCAGTACTTC.

The sample holds a few counts of this clone. J is TRBJ1-1 and V is TRBV11-2; TRBD1 matches at 8 bases. Germline loops: CDR1 SGHAT, CDR2 FQNNGV. The J segment lost 1 base and the V segment lost 4 bases, leaving 2 bases of the junction unmatched. The CDR3 totals 14 residues. This chain's CDR3 is CASSSGTGNTEAFF. Here the CDR3 DNA reads TGTGCCAGCAGCTCCGGGACAGGGAACACTGAAGCTTTCTTT.

This sequence joins TRBV15 and TRBJ2-3; 16 positions agree with TRBD2. CDR1 is LNHNV, CDR2 YYDKDF, per germline (reference sequence). The CDR3 loop spans 21 amino acids. J gave up 2 bases and V 0 bases, and 11 bases lay outside the gene matches. In DNA, the CDR3 is TGTGCCACCAGCAGAGATAGTCGTCCGGGACTAGCGGGAGGGTACACAGATACGCAGTATTTT. Encoded protein: CATSRDSRPGLAGGYTDTQYF.

V and J are TRBV2 and TRBJ1-5, with D possibly TRBD1 on 6 matching bases. V shed 6 bases and J shed 1 base, with 13 bases lying between them. The CDR3 totals 15 residues. CDR1 SNHLY and CDR2 FYNNEI come from the germline V gene. The CDR3 DNA is TGTGCCAGCAGAACCGACAGGTGGAGCAATCAGCCCCAGCATTTT. It encodes CASRTDRWSNQPQHF.

This clone occurred a few times. This chain links TRBV6-5 with TRBJ1-6; possibly TRBD1 for D (5 bases). The CDR3 has 13 residues. The V and J ends lost 6 bases and 7 bases respectively, with 10 bases between them. CDR1 and CDR2 from the germline V gene are MNHEY and SVGAGI. The CDR3 coding sequence is TGTGCCAGCAGCCAGGGAAGGAATTCACCCCTCCACTTT. Amino acid sequence: CASSQGRNSPLHF.